A selection of T cell receptor beta chains follows, all from one sample in a study of early T cells in non-severe SARS-CoV-2 infection. TCRdb redid the calling of the 5' RACE reads with MiXCR, one entry per CDR3 protein. The sample includes about 67,000 distinct CDR3 sequences, about 9.9% of them seen just once. Sequenced material: whole blood. The receptors come from an adult who was a healthcare worker with PCR-confirmed SARS-CoV-2 infection or an uninfected control (not recorded which). Both conserved end residues are part of each CDR3. Fields, in order: D gene, J gene, V gene, CDR3 protein. D genes are given only for firm matches.

NA	TRBJ1-1	TRBV5-1	CASSLGVLSAEAFF
NA	TRBJ1-1	TRBV18	CASSPRTAEAFF
NA	TRBJ2-1	TRBV7-6	CASSLRHGTDSSYNEQFF
NA	TRBJ1-2	TRBV11-2	CASSLSGNNYGYTF
NA	TRBJ2-5	TRBV11-2	CASSLGGLGETQYF
TRBD1	TRBJ1-2	TRBV29-1	CSGRDSFSAGPGYTF
TRBD1	TRBJ1-6	TRBV20-1	CSARDIAGQGLSPLHF
NA	TRBJ1-2	TRBV28	CASSLAGYGYTF
NA	TRBJ1-1	TRBV30	CAWSQQGNTEAFF
NA	TRBJ2-2	TRBV11-2	CASSFSGGELFF
NA	TRBJ2-2	TRBV5-6	CASSFSANTGELFF
NA	TRBJ2-5	TRBV7-7	CASSLLDYATEQETQYF
TRBD2	TRBJ2-3	TRBV5-1	CASSLAPSGFTDTQYF
TRBD1	TRBJ1-2	TRBV11-2	CASSPFDRGNYGYTF